These 21 T cell receptor beta chains were all obtained from the same sample, sequenced in a study of blood T cell repertoires in COVID-19. Some clones are missing from TCRdb's copy, which holds only in-frame ones; the method was immunoSEQ multiplex PCR. The sample includes around 140,000 clones, 60% to 75% of them seen just once. Sequencing input: peripheral blood. The receptor set was obtained from a woman in her 70s with acute or convalescent COVID-19.

The chain is built from TRBV20-1 and TRBJ2-7; D is ambiguous. This CDR3 is 11 amino acids long. V was trimmed by 6 bases and J by 3 bases, leaving 9 bases between them. Germline loops: CDR1 DFQATT, CDR2 SNEGSKA (reference sequence). The CDR3 coding sequence is TGCAGTGCCCTGGTCGGCTACGAGCAGTACTTC. Translating it yields CSALVGYEQYF.

The CDR3 DNA reads as TGCAGTGCTAGTTTGGCAGGAAGCACAGATACGCAGTATTTT. The encoded protein is CSASLAGSTDTQYF. This sequence joins TRBV20-1 and TRBJ2-3; no clear D. There are 14 residues in the CDR3. CDR1 is DFQATT and CDR2 is SNEGSKA in the germline V gene (reference sequence). V lost 3 bases, J lost 0 bases, and 10 bases lay in between.

The V and J genes are TRBV7-6 and TRBJ2-1; TRBD2 aligns across 12 bases. CDR1 is SGHVS and CDR2 is FNYEAQ in the germline V gene. Germline trimming cut 1 base from V and 9 bases from J; bases unmatched to any gene: 10. CDR3 length: 17 amino acids. CDR3 coding DNA: TGTGCCAGCAGCTTAGACGCTAGCGGGGGGGCCCGAGGTGAGCAGTTCTTC. It codes for CASSLDASGGARGEQFF. The complete variable domain, with remaining parts taken from reference TRBV7-6 and TRBJ2-1, reads GAGVSQSPRYKVTKRGQDVALRCDPISGHVSLYWYRQALGQGPEFLTYFNYEAQQDKSGLPNDRFSAERPEGSISTLTIQRTEQRDSAMYRCASSLDASGGARGEQFFGPGTRLTVL.

The chain has TRBV7-8 and TRBJ2-7, with D tentatively TRBD2 (6 bases). V gave up 6 bases and J gave up 5 bases, with 14 bases separating them. Germline V lookup: CDR1 SGHVS, CDR2 FQNEAQ. There are 13 residues in the CDR3. This CDR3 is CASRGLAIHEQYF. The CDR3 nucleotides are TGTGCCAGCAGGGGGCTAGCGATCCACGAGCAGTACTTC.

This clone showed up just a few times. The chain has TRBV6-5 and TRBJ1-1; D is unresolved. The CDR3 length is 13 residues. V lost 6 bases and J 0 bases, leaving 8 bases between the germline ends. Germline assignment: CDR1 MNHEY and CDR2 SVGAGI. CDR3 bases: TGTGCCAGCAGAGAGCGATTGAACACTGAAGCTTTCTTT. Its protein product is CASRERLNTEAFF.

The chain links TRBV27 to TRBJ2-7; 9 bases match TRBD2. Germline-derived CDR1 and CDR2 are MNHEY and SMNVEV (reference sequence). This CDR3 comprises 14 residues. Losses at the gene ends were 6 bases for V and 4 bases for J; bases not matched to a gene: 7. The CDR3 is CASRMGAGGYEQYF. The CDR3 coding sequence is TGTGCCAGCAGGATGGGAGCGGGAGGATACGAGCAGTACTTC.

The chain combines TRBV7-9 with TRBJ2-7; no clear D gene. The V gene lost 5 bases and the J gene lost 1 base, with 6 bases spanning the gap. The CDR3 length is 12 residues. Germline CDR1 and CDR2: SEHNR and FQNEAQ (reference sequence). The CDR3 coding sequence is TGTGCCAGCAGCCCCAGTTCCTACGAGCAGTACTTC. As protein: CASSPSSYEQYF.

The chain employs TRBV6-1 and TRBJ2-7; the match to TRBD2 covers 12 bases. Trimming removed 3 bases from V and 4 bases from J; junction bases left unmatched: 16. CDR3 length: 19 residues. Looked up from germline, CDR1 is MNHNS and CDR2 is SASEGT. The CDR3 sequence: CASSDTTSGSGGSMYEQYF. As DNA, the CDR3 is TGTGCCAGCAGTGATACGACTAGCGGGAGTGGGGGATCAATGTACGAGCAGTACTTC.

This chain uses TRBV9 with TRBJ2-3; possibly TRBD2 for D (5 bases). Trimming removed 3 bases from V and 2 bases from J, with 16 bases in between. The CDR3 is made up of 16 amino acids. CDR1 and CDR2 from the germline V gene are SGDLS and YYNGEE. In nucleotides, the CDR3 is TGTGCCAGCAGCGCCGAGGGCGCATCCTCCACAGATACGCAGTATTTT. Amino acids: CASSAEGASSTDTQYF.

The sample holds a few counts of this clone. The chain is built from TRBV12-3 or TRBV12-4 and TRBJ1-2, with D perhaps matching TRBD1 (5 bases). The CDR3 extends over 13 amino acids. V was pared by 5 bases and J by 6 bases, with 13 bases between. The CDR3 reads CASSRDSSNGYTF. CDR3 in DNA: TGTGCCAGCAGTCGAGACAGTTCGAATGGCTACACCTTC.

This sequence joins TRBV5-1 and TRBJ2-7; 7 nucleotides agree with TRBD1. Germline V gene lookup returns CDR1 SGHRS and CDR2 YFSETQ. V lost 4 bases and J lost 4; bases outside the gene matches: 17. This CDR3 is built from 17 residues. CDR3 in amino acids: CASSDYMRQGGGYEQYF. Written as DNA, the CDR3 is TGCGCCAGCAGCGATTACATGCGACAGGGTGGGGGTTACGAGCAGTACTTC.

This clone was observed once. The J gene is TRBJ1-2, the V gene TRBV5-4; D remains ambiguous. With 4 bases removed from V and 8 bases from J, the gap between germline ends came to 18 bases. The CDR3 sequence is 14 residues long. The germline gives CDR1 SGHNT, CDR2 YYREEE (reference sequence). The CDR3 nucleotides read TGTGCCAGCAGCGTTGACACGGGAGGAGGGGGCTACACCTTC. Translating it yields CASSVDTGGGGYTF.

The table lists this clone with a few counts. J is TRBJ1-6 and V is TRBV2; 8 bases are shared with TRBD1. CDR3 size: 13 residues. The germline V gene has CDR1 SNHLY and CDR2 FYNNEI. J was trimmed by 11 bases and V by 5 bases; bases with no gene match: 5. CDR3 protein: CASSTTGGTPLHF. CDR3 nucleotides: TGTGCCAGCAGTACTACAGGGGGTACACCCCTCCACTTT. The full variable domain, in which reference TRBV2 and TRBJ1-6 provide the parts outside the CDR3, is EPEVTQTPSHQVTQMGQEVILRCVPISNHLYFYWYRQILGQKVEFLVSFYNNEISEKSEIFDDQFSVERPDGSNFTLKIRSTKLEDSAMYFCASSTTGGTPLHFGNGTRLTVT.

This chain connects TRBV7-8 to TRBJ1-2; 7 bases are a match to TRBD1. The CDR3 covers 16 residues. CDR1 SGHVS and CDR2 FQNEAQ come from the germline V gene. After removal of 4 bases from V and 4 bases from J, the junction contained 12 bases not matched to a gene. Here the CDR3 DNA reads TGTGCCAGCAGCTCCAACACCGGGACAGTTACCTATGGCTACACCTTC. Encoded protein: CASSSNTGTVTYGYTF.

The rearrangement uses TRBV6-5 and TRBJ2-6; D uncertain. Germline V gene data show CDR1 as MNHEY and CDR2 as SVGAGI. This CDR3 spans 14 amino acids. V lost 6 bases and J lost 2, with 8 bases in between. CDR3 nucleotides: TGTGCCAGCAGCTTTAGCACTGGGGCCAACGTCCTGACTTTC. Translated, it gives CASSFSTGANVLTF.

The rearrangement joins TRBV5-4 to TRBJ2-1, with D hard to call. Germline V gives CDR1 SGHNT, CDR2 YYREEE (reference sequence). This CDR3 spans 15 amino acids. V was cut by 6 bases and J by 1 base, with 14 bases left in between. CDR3 sequence: CASKDTSLSYNEQFF. The CDR3 bases are TGTGCCAGCAAAGACACGTCCTTATCCTACAATGAGCAGTTCTTC.

As DNA, the CDR3 is TGTGCCAGCAGCTTAGCCCTGAGCGGGAGCTCCTACGAGCAGTACTTC. Amino acid sequence: CASSLALSGSSYEQYF. The gene calls are TRBV13 and TRBJ2-7, with 8 nucleotides matching TRBD2. The V gene end was trimmed by 1 base and the J gene end by 0 bases; junction bases not matched to a gene: 5. The CDR3 has 16 amino acids. CDR1 and CDR2 from the germline V gene are PRHDT and FYEKMQ (reference sequence).

The J gene is TRBJ2-7, the V gene TRBV2; weak D call: TRBD2 (5 bases). The CDR3 is made up of 13 amino acids. The ends were cut back, 6 bases at V and 2 bases at J, with 11 bases in the middle. Germline-derived CDR1 and CDR2 are SNHLY and FYNNEI. The CDR3 nucleotides are TGTGCCAGCAGCCGACACGGGACCTACGAGCAGTACTTC. Protein: CASSRHGTYEQYF.

This chain links TRBV11-2 with TRBJ2-7; TRBD2 might be the D (5 bases). The CDR3 sequence is 15 residues long. Germline-derived CDR1 and CDR2 are SGHAT and FQNNGV. V was trimmed by 1 base and J by 3 bases, leaving 13 bases between them. CDR3: CASSLATGAGYEQYF. The CDR3, as DNA: TGTGCCAGCAGCTTAGCCACGGGTGCGGGCTACGAGCAGTACTTC.

This sequence joins TRBV11-2 and TRBJ1-2; weak D call: TRBD1 (5 bases). Deletions cut 6 bases from V and 4 bases from J, with 12 bases between. Per the germline V gene, CDR1 is SGHAT and CDR2 is FQNNGV. This CDR3 has 13 residues. In DNA form, the CDR3 reads TGTGCCAGCAGGGGCAGCGGGGGCTATGGCTACACCTTC. Translation: CASRGSGGYGYTF.

The rearrangement uses TRBV24-1 and TRBJ2-3; TRBD2 might be the D (6 bases). This CDR3 contains 16 residues. CDR1 KGHDR and CDR2 SFDVKD come from the germline V gene. V gave up 4 bases and J gave up 2 bases, with 15 bases separating them. In nucleotides, the CDR3 is TGTGCCACCAGTGACCCTGGAGGGGCGAACACAGATACGCAGTATTTT. Protein sequence: CATSDPGGANTDTQYF.